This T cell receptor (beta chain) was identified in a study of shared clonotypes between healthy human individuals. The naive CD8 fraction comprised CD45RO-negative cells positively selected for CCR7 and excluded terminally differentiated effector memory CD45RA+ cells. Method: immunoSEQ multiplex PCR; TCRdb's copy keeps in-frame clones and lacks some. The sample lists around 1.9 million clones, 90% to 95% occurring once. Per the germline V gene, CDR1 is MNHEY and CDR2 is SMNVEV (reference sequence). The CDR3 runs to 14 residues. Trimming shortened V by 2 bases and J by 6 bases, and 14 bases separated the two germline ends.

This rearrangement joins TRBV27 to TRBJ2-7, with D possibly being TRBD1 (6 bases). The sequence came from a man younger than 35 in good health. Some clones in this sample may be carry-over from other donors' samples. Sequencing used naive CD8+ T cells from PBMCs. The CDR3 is CASSLVPGTPEQYF. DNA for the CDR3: TGTGCCAGCAGTTTAGTACCCGGGACACCCGAGCAGTACTTC.